This T cell receptor (beta chain) was observed in a study of blood T cell repertoires in COVID-19. Sequencing was performed with immunoSEQ multiplex PCR; in TCRdb, only in-frame clones are kept and a portion is missing. This repertoire shows approximately 230,000 clones, more than 60% found once; its top ten account for approximately 4%. V lost 5 bases, J lost 3 bases, and 10 bases stayed unmatched. Germline CDR1 GTSNPN, CDR2 SVGIG (reference sequence). CDR3 size: 15 residues. Sequenced sample: peripheral blood. The rearrangement uses TRBV30 and TRBJ2-7; TRBD1 agrees at 10 bases. The sequence came from a woman in her 40s with active or convalescent COVID-19. CDR3 in DNA: TGTGCCTGGGGGACAGGGGCTCCTCTCGGCTACGAGCAGTACTTC. The encoded protein is CAWGTGAPLGYEQYF. The entire variable domain, with the rest obtained from reference TRBV30 and TRBJ2-7, is as follows: SQTIHQWPATLVQPVGSPLSLECTVEGTSNPNLYWYRQAAGRGLQLLFYSVGIGQISSEVPQNLSASRPQDRQFILSSKKLLLSDSGFYLCAWGTGAPLGYEQYFGPGTRLTVT.